The 32 T cell receptor beta chains below all came from one sample that was sequenced in a study of cytomegalovirus exposure and HLA in healthy donors. PCR was performed using 60 Vbeta and 13 Jbeta primers. Profiling relied on immunoSEQ multiplex PCR, and the TCRdb table lists in-frame clones only, not all of them. Of approximately 110,000 clones listed, around 60% were seen once; the top ten hold 3.8%. Material: PBMCs. The origin of the receptors is a man younger than 40 in good health and CMV-seropositive.

In this sample, this clone turned up a few times. The chain couples TRBV9 to TRBJ2-1; D remains unclear. Germline V lookup: CDR1 SGDLS, CDR2 YYNGEE. The CDR3 totals 15 residues. With 0 bases removed from V and 3 bases from J, the gap between germline ends came to 10 bases. Here the CDR3 reads CASSVGAAIYNEQFF. DNA for the CDR3: TGTGCCAGCAGCGTAGGCGCGGCAATCTACAATGAGCAGTTCTTC.

This chain connects TRBV13 to TRBJ2-7, with TRBD2 matching 9 bases. The CDR3 totals 16 residues. Per germline, CDR1 PRHDT and CDR2 FYEKMQ (reference sequence). Losses at the gene ends were 4 bases for V and 7 bases for J; bases not matched to a gene: 14. CDR3 DNA: TGTGCCAGCAGCTCCCCCCTTGGCGGGGGGGCGAGGGAGCAGTACTTC. Translating it yields CASSSPLGGGAREQYF.

The table lists this clone with a few counts. V is TRBV29-1 and J is TRBJ1-2; the match to TRBD1 covers 9 bases. Trimming took 5 bases from V and 12 from J; bases not matched to a gene: 10. Per the germline V gene, CDR1 is SQVTM and CDR2 is ANQGSEA. This CDR3 is 12 amino acids long. CDR3 in amino acids: CSVLRQGGIDTF. CDR3 DNA: TGCAGCGTTCTTCGACAGGGGGGTATCGACACCTTC.

V usage is TRBV12-5 and J usage is TRBJ1-3; D possibly corresponds to TRBD1 (6 bases). In germline, CDR1 is LGHNT, CDR2 FRNRAP. There are 14 residues in the CDR3. The V end lost 5 bases, the J end lost 4 bases, and 12 bases lay between the germline ends. As DNA, the CDR3 is TGTGCTAGTGGTCTCTGGGACACCGGAAACACCATATATTTT. Translating gives CASGLWDTGNTIYF.

This chain connects TRBV27 to TRBJ2-7; a possible D gene is TRBD1 (6 bases). V lost 2 bases and J lost 4, with 18 bases in between. Per the germline V gene, CDR1 is MNHEY and CDR2 is SMNVEV (reference sequence). The CDR3 totals 16 residues. CDR3 sequence reads: CASSLGGRHGFYEQYF. CDR3 DNA: TGTGCCAGCAGTTTAGGGGGCAGGCACGGTTTTTACGAGCAGTACTTC.

This clone was counted a few times. The V gene is TRBV29-1, the J gene TRBJ2-2; 9 bases are a match to TRBD1. The V and J ends lost 0 bases and 4 bases, in that order; junction bases with no gene match: 6. Germline assignment: CDR1 SQVTM and CDR2 ANQGSEA. The CDR3 contains 16 residues. The CDR3 region has the DNA TGCAGCGTTGAAGATCGAGGGACAGGGAGCACCGGGGAGCTGTTTTTT. Translation gives CSVEDRGTGSTGELFF.

Note on this clone: Germline is not matched at one junction end, which may reflect a read error. The genes are TRBV7-9 and TRBJ1-5; D may be TRBD1 (5 bases). The germline gives CDR1 SEHNR, CDR2 FQNEAQ (reference sequence). The length of the CDR3 is 12 residues. In nucleotides, the CDR3 is TGTTCCAGCAGCGACACAGGTCAGCCCCAGCATTTT. Translation: CSSSDTGQPQHF. Drawing the rest from reference TRBV7-9 and TRBJ1-5, the complete variable domain is DTGVSQNPRHKITKRGQNVTFRCDPISEHNRLYWYRQTLGQGPEFLTYFQNEAQLEKSRLLSDRFSAERPKGSFSTLEIQRTEQGDSAMYLCSSSDTGQPQHFGDGTRLSIL.

The chain combines TRBV4-1 with TRBJ2-5, with D possibly TRBD2 on 5 matching bases. This CDR3 is built from 13 residues. Trimming pared 3 bases from V and 5 bases from J, leaving 10 bases between. Per germline, CDR1 MGHRA and CDR2 YSYEKL. In DNA form, the CDR3 reads TGCGCCAGCAGCCAGCTAGCATGGGAGACCCAGTACTTC. It translates to CASSQLAWETQYF.

The chain has TRBV2 and TRBJ2-2, with a tentative D call TRBD1 (5 bases). V shed 6 bases and J shed 2 bases, with 31 bases lying between them. The CDR3 runs 21 residues. Germline assignment: CDR1 SNHLY and CDR2 FYNNEI. The CDR3 DNA sequence: TGTGCCAGCAGGCTCCTCAAAACCCGGTCCGGACATGCACTCAACACCGGGGAGCTGTTTTTT. It yields the protein CASRLLKTRSGHALNTGELFF.

The chain joins TRBV29-1 to TRBJ2-3; 8 nucleotides line up with TRBD2. Trimming removed 5 bases from V and 3 bases from J; junction bases left unmatched: 19. The CDR3 length is 18 residues. Germline V gene lookup returns CDR1 SQVTM and CDR2 ANQGSEA. The CDR3 bases are TGCAGCGTTTCACACGGGGGGGACTCCGCATCCGTAACAGATACGCAGTATTTT. It yields the protein CSVSHGGDSASVTDTQYF.

The chain links TRBV10-3 to TRBJ2-2, with D perhaps TRBD1 (5 bases). CDR3 length equals 15 residues. The germline CDR1 and CDR2 sequences are ENHRY and SYGVKD. The V end lost 6 bases, the J end lost 0 bases, and 11 bases lay between the germline ends. The CDR3 bases are TGTGCCATCAGCACAGGTAACGCGAACACCGGGGAGCTGTTTTTT. It specifies CAISTGNANTGELFF.

V usage is TRBV6-5 and J usage is TRBJ1-1, with 7 bases that match TRBD1. The germline V gene has CDR1 MNHEY and CDR2 SVGAGI. Unmatched junction bases numbered 11, after V lost 6 bases and J lost 7 bases. This CDR3 contains 14 residues. CDR3 nucleotide sequence: TGTGCCAGCAGATCGCTTACAGGGGATGGTGAAGCTTTCTTT. This codes for CASRSLTGDGEAFF.

The gene calls are TRBV27 and TRBJ1-2; 8 bases map to TRBD1. The V gene's germline CDR1 is MNHEY and CDR2 SMNVEV (reference sequence). V was clipped by 0 bases and J by 2 bases; unmatched bases: 5. The CDR3 runs 16 residues. CDR3 sequence (DNA): TGTGCCAGCAGTTTATCCCCCGGGACAGGAAACTATGGCTACACCTTC. Its protein product is CASSLSPGTGNYGYTF.

Here the CDR3 DNA reads TGTGCCAGTAGTCCGAGGACAGGGTCAGGCTATGGCTACACCTTC. It encodes CASSPRTGSGYGYTF. The chain is built from TRBV19 and TRBJ1-2; 8 nucleotides line up with TRBD1. CDR3 length: 15 amino acids. Germline values: CDR1 LNHDA, CDR2 SQIVND (reference sequence). Trimming took 5 bases from V and 4 from J; bases not matched to a gene: 9.

This clone has a handful of counts. The V call is TRBV5-4, the J call TRBJ2-5, with 13 bases that match TRBD2. Gene TRBJ2-7 matches the end of the DNA better, so the J call may be wrong. The CDR3 consists of 16 residues. Per germline, CDR1 SGHNT and CDR2 YYREEE (reference sequence). The CDR3: CASSFGLAGELYEQYF. The CDR3 DNA follows: TGTGCCAGCAGCTTTGGACTAGCGGGGGAACTATACGAGCAGTACTTC.

V usage is TRBV29-1 and J usage is TRBJ2-1, with TRBD2 matching 8 bases. Losses at the gene ends were 7 bases for V and 1 base for J; bases not matched to a gene: 3. The CDR3 has 13 amino acids. Germline V CDR1 and CDR2: SQVTM, ANQGSEA. The DNA of the CDR3 is TGCAGCGCAGCGGGGGCGTCCTACAATGAGCAGTTCTTC. Amino acid sequence: CSAAGASYNEQFF.

This clone turned up a few times. The chain employs TRBV5-6 and TRBJ1-3; D unresolved. Trimming left V 4 bases short and J 3 bases short, with 5 bases between. Germline-derived CDR1 and CDR2 are SGHDT and YYEEEE. This CDR3 comprises 12 residues. CDR3 coding DNA: TGTGCCAGCAGCGGGAGTGGAAACACCATATATTTT. It translates to CASSGSGNTIYF.

V and J are TRBV14 and TRBJ2-3; the D is unclear. V was pared by 4 bases and J by 2 bases, with 4 bases between. CDR3 length: 12 residues. CDR1 and CDR2 (germline): SGHDN, FVKESK. CDR3 protein: CASSPFTDTQYF. CDR3 DNA: TGTGCCAGCAGCCCATTCACAGATACGCAGTATTTT.

The J gene is TRBJ2-7, the V gene TRBV6-6; D is possibly TRBD1 (6 bases). The CDR3 runs 13 residues. Germline-derived CDR1 and CDR2 are MNHNY and SVGAGI (reference sequence). V was trimmed by 6 bases and J by 6 bases, leaving 15 bases between them. The CDR3 is CASRGGLFSEQYF. CDR3 DNA sequence: TGTGCCAGCAGAGGGGGTCTTTTCTCCGAGCAGTACTTC.

This sequence joins TRBV7-3 and TRBJ2-5; D is uncertain. Between the trimmed V and J ends, which lost 1 base and 4 bases, there was a span of 7 bases. Germline V lookup: CDR1 SGHTA, CDR2 FQGTGA. This CDR3 has 13 amino acids. CDR3 region: CASSLNYGETQYF. CDR3 DNA sequence: TGTGCCAGCAGCTTAAACTACGGAGAGACCCAGTACTTC.

This chain joins TRBV7-9 and TRBJ1-2; maybe TRBD1 (6 bases). CDR3 length: 11 amino acids. Trimming removed 5 bases at V and 8 bases at J, with 9 bases between. Germline CDR1 and CDR2: SEHNR and FQNEAQ (reference sequence). CDR3 loop: CASSPGEGYTF. CDR3 coding DNA: TGTGCCAGCAGCCCAGGGGAGGGCTACACCTTC.

The chain carries TRBV25-1 and TRBJ1-2; D is uncertain. Looked up from germline, CDR1 is MGHDK and CDR2 is SYGVNS. The CDR3 consists of 13 residues. Trimming left V 5 bases short and J 6 bases short, with 13 bases between. As DNA, the CDR3 is TGTGCCAGCAGTACTCGGGGTTCTGATGGCTACACCTTC. This sequence encodes CASSTRGSDGYTF.

The CDR3 DNA is TGCGCCAGCTCGGGTGGGGCCGGGGGAGAGACCCAGTACTTC. It yields the protein CASSGGAGGETQYF. This chain links TRBV5-1 with TRBJ2-5; D is perhaps TRBD2 (6 bases). V lost 7 bases and J 4 bases, leaving 17 bases between the germline ends. CDR3 length: 14 amino acids. Germline values: CDR1 SGHRS, CDR2 YFSETQ.

The CDR3 spells CASSIDLEGTEAFF. CDR3 bases: TGTGCCAGTAGTATAGATCTGGAGGGTACTGAAGCTTTCTTT. The rearrangement joins TRBV19 to TRBJ1-1; no firm D call. Germline V lookup: CDR1 LNHDA, CDR2 SQIVND (reference sequence). The CDR3 length is 14 residues. V lost 0 bases and J 5 bases, leaving 10 bases between the germline ends.

This clone was seen a handful of times. The rearrangement links TRBV2 to TRBJ2-5, with 10 nucleotides matching TRBD2. CDR1 and CDR2 (germline): SNHLY, FYNNEI. J lost 4 bases, V lost 8 bases, and 10 bases had no gene match. CDR3 length: 15 residues. CDR3 residues: CASGPQLAGAETQYF. CDR3 nucleotide sequence: TGTGCCAGCGGACCTCAGCTAGCGGGGGCAGAGACCCAGTACTTC.

This chain joins TRBV30 and TRBJ1-2; a possible D gene is TRBD1 (6 bases). This CDR3 contains 13 residues. V was shortened by 5 bases and J by 7 bases, with 17 bases between the two germline ends. In germline, CDR1 is GTSNPN, CDR2 SVGIG (reference sequence). CDR3 bases: TGTGCCTGGTGCCCCTCAGGGGAGGGTGGCTACACCTTC. Its translation is CAWCPSGEGGYTF.

The chain links TRBV4-1 to TRBJ2-7, with 12 bases identical to TRBD1. The V gene end was trimmed by 4 bases and the J gene end by 7 bases; junction bases not matched to a gene: 5. CDR1 MGHRA and CDR2 YSYEKL come from the germline V gene. The CDR3 length is 14 residues. CDR3 DNA: TGCGCCAGCAGCCCGGGACAGGGGGCGAGGGAGCAGTACTTC. As protein: CASSPGQGAREQYF.

The CDR3 spells CASSVAGGGADTQYF. CDR3 nucleotide sequence: TGTGCCAGCAGCGTAGCGGGCGGAGGAGCAGATACGCAGTATTTT. The V and J genes are TRBV9 and TRBJ2-3; tentative D call: TRBD2 (5 bases). V was trimmed by 0 bases and J by 4 bases, leaving 12 bases between them. The length of the CDR3 is 15 residues. In germline, CDR1 is SGDLS, CDR2 YYNGEE.

The gene calls are TRBV11-2 and TRBJ1-2; D might be TRBD1 (5 bases). Trimming took off 1 base at V and 4 bases at J, with 13 bases between the two ends. Germline V gene lookup returns CDR1 SGHAT and CDR2 FQNNGV. This CDR3 has 15 amino acids. Here the CDR3 DNA reads TGTGCCAGCAGCTTAGCACAGGTAGCCCCCTATGGCTACACCTTC. This gives the protein CASSLAQVAPYGYTF.

The rearrangement links TRBV10-3 to TRBJ1-5; 7 positions match TRBD1. The CDR3 contains 13 residues. With 8 bases clipped from V and 3 bases from J, the junction kept 4 bases outside the gene matches. Germline V gene lookup returns CDR1 ENHRY and CDR2 SYGVKD. Written as DNA, the CDR3 is TGTGCCATCGCGGAGGGGGCCAATCAGCCCCAGCATTTT. It translates to CAIAEGANQPQHF.

The V and J genes are TRBV7-9 and TRBJ2-7, with D perhaps matching TRBD1 (6 bases). Germline loops: CDR1 SEHNR, CDR2 FQNEAQ (reference sequence). The length of the CDR3 is 13 residues. Trimming removed 5 bases from V and 6 bases from J, with 14 bases in between. Here the CDR3 DNA reads TGTGCCAGCAGCCTTCCGGACAGTTCCGAGCAGTACTTC. This translates into CASSLPDSSEQYF.

The chain combines TRBV19 with TRBJ2-2, with D possibly matching TRBD2 (6 bases). Germline V gene sequence: CDR1 LNHDA, CDR2 SQIVND (reference sequence). The CDR3 is 15 residues long. V was pared by 5 bases and J by 8 bases, with 18 bases between. The CDR3 DNA reads as TGTGCCAGTAGTCCGCGGTGGGGGGTGGGTGGGGAGCTGTTTTTT. Translating gives CASSPRWGVGGELFF.